The rows below give T cell receptor beta chains drawn from one sample of a study of blood T cell repertoires in COVID-19. Here immunoSEQ multiplex PCR was the method, and the copy in TCRdb shows in-frame clones only, minus some. The data show 300,000 to 450,000 clones, approximately 84% seen once. Sequencing was performed on PBMCs or T cells enriched from blood (not recorded which). These TCRs come from a woman aged 25-40 years who had recovered from COVID-19. Each CDR3 is given with its conserved first and last residue. Fields, in order: J gene, D gene, clone size, V gene, CDR3 DNA, CDR3 protein. The D gene is left open where the match is weak. Only some rows state a clone size, as once, few, many or a class for expanded clones.

j_gene: TRBJ2-5
d_gene: TRBD1
abundance: NA
v_gene: TRBV6-5
CDR3nt: TGTGCCAGCAGTAAGGACAGGGAAGAGACCCAGTACTTC
CDR3aa: CASSKDREETQYF

j_gene: TRBJ1-2
d_gene: NA
abundance: NA
v_gene: TRBV20-1
CDR3nt: TGCAGTGCTAGAGGCGGGGGCACCTTC
CDR3aa: CSARGGGTF

j_gene: TRBJ1-4
d_gene: TRBD1
abundance: NA
v_gene: TRBV5-8
CDR3nt: TGTGCCAGCAGAGGAAAAGACAGGGGAAGGGAAAAACTGTTTTTT
CDR3aa: CASRGKDRGREKLFF

j_gene: TRBJ1-1
d_gene: NA
abundance: few
v_gene: TRBV6-5
CDR3nt: TGTGCCAGCAGTTACTTGGAGGGCACTGAAGCTTTCTTT
CDR3aa: CASSYLEGTEAFF

j_gene: TRBJ2-6
d_gene: NA
abundance: NA
v_gene: TRBV28
CDR3nt: TGTGCCAGCAGCCCAAGCGGATTGACTCCTGGGGCCAACGTCCTGACTTTC
CDR3aa: CASSPSGLTPGANVLTF

j_gene: TRBJ2-6
d_gene: NA
abundance: NA
v_gene: TRBV10-2
CDR3nt: TGCGCCAGCAACGAGGGTACTGGGGCCAACGTCCTGACTTTC
CDR3aa: CASNEGTGANVLTF

j_gene: TRBJ1-6
d_gene: NA
abundance: NA
v_gene: TRBV28
CDR3nt: TGTGCCAGCAGTTCGCCAACAGGCCGGGCACCCCTCCACTTT
CDR3aa: CASSSPTGRAPLHF

j_gene: TRBJ1-4
d_gene: NA
abundance: NA
v_gene: TRBV5-4
CDR3nt: TGTGCCAGCAGCGCGAAAGCGGGATCTAATGAAAAACTGTTTTTT
CDR3aa: CASSAKAGSNEKLFF

j_gene: TRBJ2-7
d_gene: TRBD1
abundance: NA
v_gene: TRBV5-4
CDR3nt: TGTGCCAGCAGCAGAAGGACAGGGGGCCTTTCCCTCTACGAGCAGTACTTC
CDR3aa: CASSRRTGGLSLYEQYF

j_gene: TRBJ2-3
d_gene: TRBD2
abundance: NA
v_gene: TRBV28
CDR3nt: TGTGCCAGCAGTTTTACTAGCGGGCTGGCAGATACGCAGTATTTT
CDR3aa: CASSFTSGLADTQYF

j_gene: TRBJ2-5
d_gene: NA
abundance: NA
v_gene: TRBV3-1/TRBV3-2
CDR3nt: TGTGCCAGCAGCCATCGTCTGGCGGGCCCCCAAGAGACCCAGTACTTC
CDR3aa: CASSHRLAGPQETQYF

j_gene: TRBJ1-4
d_gene: NA
abundance: NA
v_gene: TRBV9
CDR3nt: TGTGCCAGCAGCGTAGAGGCAGGGCGGGGCGAAAAACTGTTTTTT
CDR3aa: CASSVEAGRGEKLFF

j_gene: TRBJ2-7
d_gene: TRBD2
abundance: NA
v_gene: TRBV5-4
CDR3nt: TGTGCCAGCAGCTTGGACGGTTTGGAAAAGCGGGGGGCTGCATACGAGCAGTACTTC
CDR3aa: CASSLDGLEKRGAAYEQYF

j_gene: TRBJ2-7
d_gene: TRBD2
abundance: NA
v_gene: TRBV9
CDR3nt: TGTGCCAGCAGCGCGGCCGGGACTAGACGTGACGAGCAGTACTTC
CDR3aa: CASSAAGTRRDEQYF

j_gene: TRBJ1-2
d_gene: TRBD1
abundance: NA
v_gene: TRBV28
CDR3nt: TGTGCCAGCAGTCGTCGACAGGGTAACAACACCTTC
CDR3aa: CASSRRQGNNTF

j_gene: TRBJ1-5
d_gene: TRBD1
abundance: NA
v_gene: TRBV3-1/TRBV3-2
CDR3nt: TGTGCCAGAACGACAGGGGCGGGAAATCAGCCCCAGCATTTT
CDR3aa: CARTTGAGNQPQHF

j_gene: TRBJ1-5
d_gene: TRBD1
abundance: NA
v_gene: TRBV9
CDR3nt: TGTGCCAGCAGCGAGACAGGGGGCGGTCAGCCCCAGCATTTT
CDR3aa: CASSETGGGQPQHF

j_gene: TRBJ1-6
d_gene: NA
abundance: NA
v_gene: TRBV19
CDR3nt: TGTGCCAGTAGTATGGGCGGGAGCTCCTATAATTCACCCCTCCACTTT
CDR3aa: CASSMGGSSYNSPLHF

j_gene: TRBJ1-5
d_gene: NA
abundance: NA
v_gene: TRBV30
CDR3nt: TGTGCCTGGAGTCTCGGACAGAGGGATCAGCCCCAGCATTTT
CDR3aa: CAWSLGQRDQPQHF

j_gene: TRBJ2-7
d_gene: NA
abundance: NA
v_gene: TRBV3-1/TRBV3-2
CDR3nt: TGTGCCAGCAGTCCTTTGGGGCTCTACGAGCAGTACTTC
CDR3aa: CASSPLGLYEQYF

j_gene: TRBJ1-4
d_gene: NA
abundance: once
v_gene: TRBV2
CDR3nt: TGTGCCAGCAGTATTAAGCTTGTTGGAAAACTGTTTTTT
CDR3aa: CASSIKLVGKLFF

j_gene: TRBJ1-1
d_gene: TRBD1
abundance: few
v_gene: TRBV18
CDR3nt: TGTGCCAGCTCACCTGGGACAGGGGGCATGGTCACTGAAGCTTTCTTT
CDR3aa: CASSPGTGGMVTEAFF

j_gene: TRBJ1-6
d_gene: NA
abundance: NA
v_gene: TRBV4-1
CDR3nt: TGCGCCAGCAGCCAAGATGGCACGGGGGGGGCCCCCAATTCACCCCTCCACTTT
CDR3aa: CASSQDGTGGAPNSPLHF

j_gene: TRBJ1-6
d_gene: TRBD1
abundance: NA
v_gene: TRBV2
CDR3nt: TGTGCCAGCACTGGGGCGGGACAGACCATTACTTATAATTCACCCCTCCACTTT
CDR3aa: CASTGAGQTITYNSPLHF

j_gene: TRBJ2-2
d_gene: NA
abundance: NA
v_gene: TRBV24-1
CDR3nt: TGTGCCACCAGTGATTCGGTGAGGAACACCGGGGAGCTGTTTTTT
CDR3aa: CATSDSVRNTGELFF

j_gene: TRBJ1-1
d_gene: TRBD1
abundance: NA
v_gene: TRBV29-1
CDR3nt: TGCAGCGACTGGACAGGGGCGGATACTGAAGCTTTCTTT
CDR3aa: CSDWTGADTEAFF

j_gene: TRBJ1-2
d_gene: TRBD1
abundance: NA
v_gene: TRBV5-6
CDR3nt: TGTGCCAGCAGCTACTCAGGGGGCATACGCTATGGCTACACCTTC
CDR3aa: CASSYSGGIRYGYTF

j_gene: TRBJ2-7
d_gene: NA
abundance: NA
v_gene: TRBV2
CDR3nt: TGTGCCAGCAGTGAAGCTGGGACTTATAACTACGAGCAGTACTTC
CDR3aa: CASSEAGTYNYEQYF

j_gene: TRBJ1-1
d_gene: NA
abundance: NA
v_gene: TRBV6-1
CDR3nt: TGTGCCAGCAGTGAACGGGGGGGCGGCAACACTGAAGCTTTCTTT
CDR3aa: CASSERGGGNTEAFF

j_gene: TRBJ2-7
d_gene: NA
abundance: NA
v_gene: TRBV21-1
CDR3nt: TGTGCCAGCAGCGGGGAGTCAAACTACGAGCAGTACTTC
CDR3aa: CASSGESNYEQYF

j_gene: TRBJ1-2
d_gene: NA
abundance: NA
v_gene: TRBV10-3
CDR3nt: TGTGCCATCAGTGAAAGTGTCAGTAACTATGGCTACACCTTC
CDR3aa: CAISESVSNYGYTF

j_gene: TRBJ1-5
d_gene: NA
abundance: once
v_gene: TRBV27
CDR3nt: TGTGCCAGCAGTCTCAGGACGGGGCAGCCCCAGCATTTT
CDR3aa: CASSLRTGQPQHF

j_gene: TRBJ2-7
d_gene: TRBD1
abundance: NA
v_gene: TRBV28
CDR3nt: TGTGCCAGCAGTCTAGAACTAAATATCTTGGGACAGCCGAACTCCTACGAGCAGTACTTC
CDR3aa: CASSLELNILGQPNSYEQYF

j_gene: TRBJ2-3
d_gene: TRBD2
abundance: NA
v_gene: TRBV5-1
CDR3nt: TGCGCCAGCAGCCCCTCTAGCGGGGGCACAGATACGCAGTATTTT
CDR3aa: CASSPSSGGTDTQYF

j_gene: TRBJ1-4
d_gene: NA
abundance: once
v_gene: TRBV5-1
CDR3nt: TGCGCCAGCAGTTCAGGGACGGGGGATGGGGAAAAACTGTTTTTT
CDR3aa: CASSSGTGDGEKLFF

j_gene: TRBJ1-4
d_gene: NA
abundance: NA
v_gene: TRBV19
CDR3nt: TGTGCCAGTAGTATCGGAGGGACCCTTAATGAAAAACTGTTTTTT
CDR3aa: CASSIGGTLNEKLFF

j_gene: TRBJ2-7
d_gene: NA
abundance: NA
v_gene: TRBV20-1
CDR3nt: TGCAGTGCTAGAACACAGTACGAGCAGTACTTC
CDR3aa: CSARTQYEQYF

j_gene: TRBJ2-5
d_gene: TRBD2
abundance: NA
v_gene: TRBV5-6
CDR3nt: TGTGCCAGCGGGAACTCCGTTGGGACTAGCGTATACGAGACCCAGTACTTC
CDR3aa: CASGNSVGTSVYETQYF

j_gene: TRBJ1-1
d_gene: NA
abundance: NA
v_gene: TRBV30
CDR3nt: TGTGCCTGGAGGTCCAGGAACACTGAAGCTTTCTTT
CDR3aa: CAWRSRNTEAFF

j_gene: TRBJ2-7
d_gene: NA
abundance: few
v_gene: TRBV7-2
CDR3nt: TGTGCCAGCAGCAGAACAGGCTACGAGCAGTACTTC
CDR3aa: CASSRTGYEQYF

j_gene: TRBJ2-3
d_gene: NA
abundance: NA
v_gene: TRBV5-1
CDR3nt: TGCGCCAGCAGCTTGGACGTGCAGGGGAGAGCAGATACGCAGTATTTT
CDR3aa: CASSLDVQGRADTQYF

j_gene: TRBJ2-2
d_gene: NA
abundance: NA
v_gene: TRBV5-1
CDR3nt: TGCGCCAGCAGCGTCGGGGACACCGGGGAGCTGTTTTTT
CDR3aa: CASSVGDTGELFF

j_gene: TRBJ1-3
d_gene: NA
abundance: NA
v_gene: TRBV27
CDR3nt: TGTGCCAGCAGCTATTCAGGGATCGACTCTGGAAACACCATATATTTT
CDR3aa: CASSYSGIDSGNTIYF

j_gene: TRBJ1-2
d_gene: NA
abundance: NA
v_gene: TRBV9
CDR3nt: TGTGCCAGCAGCGTAGGGGCTGTAGGACAGACTAACTATGGCTACACCTTC
CDR3aa: CASSVGAVGQTNYGYTF

j_gene: TRBJ1-2
d_gene: NA
abundance: NA
v_gene: TRBV4-3
CDR3nt: TGCGCCAGCAGCCAAATGGAAGGATCAGGTGGCTACACCTTC
CDR3aa: CASSQMEGSGGYTF

j_gene: TRBJ2-2
d_gene: TRBD2
abundance: NA
v_gene: TRBV4-1
CDR3nt: TGCGCCAGCAGCCAAGATTGGAGCGGGGGGACCCGATCCGGGGAGCTGTTTTTT
CDR3aa: CASSQDWSGGTRSGELFF

j_gene: TRBJ2-1
d_gene: TRBD2
abundance: NA
v_gene: TRBV7-9
CDR3nt: TGTGCCAGCAGCGCCCAGACCGGGACTACCCTATTGGAGCAGTTCTTC
CDR3aa: CASSAQTGTTLLEQFF

j_gene: TRBJ1-1
d_gene: NA
abundance: NA
v_gene: TRBV28
CDR3nt: TGTGCCAGCAGCGCCCGCAGGGCGAACACTGAAGCTTTCTTT
CDR3aa: CASSARRANTEAFF

j_gene: TRBJ2-5
d_gene: TRBD2
abundance: once
v_gene: TRBV6-5
CDR3nt: TGTGCCAGCAGTTGGTCTAGCGGGGGAGGGACCCAGTACTTC
CDR3aa: CASSWSSGGGTQYF

j_gene: TRBJ1-2
d_gene: TRBD1
abundance: NA
v_gene: TRBV14
CDR3nt: TGTGCCAGCAGCCGGAACCCGGGACAGGGGAGTGATGGCTACACCTTC
CDR3aa: CASSRNPGQGSDGYTF

j_gene: TRBJ1-1
d_gene: NA
abundance: once
v_gene: TRBV5-1
CDR3nt: TGCGCCAGCAGCCCCTACGGAGGCAACACTGAAGCTTTCTTT
CDR3aa: CASSPYGGNTEAFF

j_gene: TRBJ1-2
d_gene: TRBD1
abundance: NA
v_gene: TRBV5-6
CDR3nt: TGTGCCAGCAGCTTGTCCGGCAGGGGGCGGGATGGCTACACCTTC
CDR3aa: CASSLSGRGRDGYTF

j_gene: TRBJ1-1
d_gene: NA
abundance: NA
v_gene: TRBV19
CDR3nt: TGTGCCAGTAGTTGGGGGGGAAGAGGCACTGAAGCTTTCTTT
CDR3aa: CASSWGGRGTEAFF

j_gene: TRBJ1-2
d_gene: NA
abundance: NA
v_gene: TRBV4-3
CDR3nt: TGCGCCAGCAGCCCTGGGGGGAGGATAAATGGCTACACCTTC
CDR3aa: CASSPGGRINGYTF

j_gene: TRBJ2-7
d_gene: NA
abundance: NA
v_gene: TRBV28
CDR3nt: TGTGCCAGCAGTTCTAGTGTACCCTACGAGCAGTACTTC
CDR3aa: CASSSSVPYEQYF